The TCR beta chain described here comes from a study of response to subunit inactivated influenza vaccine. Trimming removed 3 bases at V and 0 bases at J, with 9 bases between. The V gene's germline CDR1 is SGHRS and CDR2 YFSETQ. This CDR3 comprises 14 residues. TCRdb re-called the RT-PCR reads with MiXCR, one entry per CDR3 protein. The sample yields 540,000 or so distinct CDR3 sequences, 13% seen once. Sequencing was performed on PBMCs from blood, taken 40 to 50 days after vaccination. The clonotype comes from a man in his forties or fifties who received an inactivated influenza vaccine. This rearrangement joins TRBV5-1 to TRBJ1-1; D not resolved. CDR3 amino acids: CASSSAGMNTEAFF. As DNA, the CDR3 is TGCGCCAGCAGCTCAGCGGGGATGAACACTGAAGCTTTCTTT.